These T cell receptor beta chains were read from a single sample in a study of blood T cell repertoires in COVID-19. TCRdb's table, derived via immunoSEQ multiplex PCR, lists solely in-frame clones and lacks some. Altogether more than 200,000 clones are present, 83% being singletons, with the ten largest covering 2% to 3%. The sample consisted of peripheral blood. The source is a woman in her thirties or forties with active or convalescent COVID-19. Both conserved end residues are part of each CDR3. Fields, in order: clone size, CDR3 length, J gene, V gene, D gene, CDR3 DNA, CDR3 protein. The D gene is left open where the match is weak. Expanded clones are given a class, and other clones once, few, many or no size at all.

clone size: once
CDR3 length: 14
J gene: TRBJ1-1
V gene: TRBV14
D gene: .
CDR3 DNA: TGTGCCAGCAGCCAAGCCAGGGTGGTCACTGAAGCTTTCTTT
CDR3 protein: CASSQARVVTEAFF

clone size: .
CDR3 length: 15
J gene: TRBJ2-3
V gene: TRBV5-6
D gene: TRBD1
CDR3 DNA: TGTGCCAGCAGCTTGGCGGGACAGGGACAAGATACGCAGTATTTT
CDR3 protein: CASSLAGQGQDTQYF

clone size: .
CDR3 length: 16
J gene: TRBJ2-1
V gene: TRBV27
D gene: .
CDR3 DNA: TGTGCCAGCCGCCCGCGGGACAGCGGACGATCCTGGAAGCAGTTCTTC
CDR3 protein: CASRPRDSGRSWKQFF

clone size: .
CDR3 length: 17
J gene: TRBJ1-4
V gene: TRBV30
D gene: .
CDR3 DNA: TGTGCCTGGAGACCTAGGCGCGGGACCGCAACTAATGAAAAACTGTTTTTT
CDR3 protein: CAWRPRRGTATNEKLFF

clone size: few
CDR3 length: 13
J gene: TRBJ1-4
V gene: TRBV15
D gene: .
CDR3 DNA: TGTGCCACCGCAGGGCCCAGCTCTTCTTTACGGTTTTTT
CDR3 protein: CATAGPSSSLRFF

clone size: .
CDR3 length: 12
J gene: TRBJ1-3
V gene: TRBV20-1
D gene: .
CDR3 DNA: TGCAGTGCTATTGACCCGGGACTCGGGGGACGGTTT
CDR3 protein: CSAIDPGLGGRF

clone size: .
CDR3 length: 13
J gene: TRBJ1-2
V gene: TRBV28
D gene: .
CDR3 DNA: TGTGCCAGCAGTTTGACAGGCCCTTATGGCTACACCTTC
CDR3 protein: CASSLTGPYGYTF

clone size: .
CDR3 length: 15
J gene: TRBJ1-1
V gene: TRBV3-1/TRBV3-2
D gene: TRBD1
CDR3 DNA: TGTGCCAGCAGCCATGGGGGACAGCCGAACACTGAAGCTTTCTTT
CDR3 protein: CASSHGGQPNTEAFF

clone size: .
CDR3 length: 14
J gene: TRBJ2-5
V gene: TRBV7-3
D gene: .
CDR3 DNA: TGTGCCAGCAGCTTACAGGGGAAATCGGAGACCCAGTACTTC
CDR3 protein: CASSLQGKSETQYF

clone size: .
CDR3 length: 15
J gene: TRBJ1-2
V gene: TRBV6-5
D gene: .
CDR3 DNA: TGTGCCAGCAGTTACCTTCCGGGACTCCGCGAGGCTTACACCTTC
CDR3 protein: CASSYLPGLREAYTF

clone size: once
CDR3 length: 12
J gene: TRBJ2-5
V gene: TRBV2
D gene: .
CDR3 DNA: TGTGCAACCAGCAGGGGCGCAGAGACCCAGTACTTC
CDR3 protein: CATSRGAETQYF

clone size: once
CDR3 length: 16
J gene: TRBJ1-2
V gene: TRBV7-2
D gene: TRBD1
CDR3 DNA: TGTGCCAGCAGCTTATTCGGGACAGGGCAGGACTATGGCTACACCTTC
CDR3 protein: CASSLFGTGQDYGYTF

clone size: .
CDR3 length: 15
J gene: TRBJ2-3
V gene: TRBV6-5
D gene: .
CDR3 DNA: TGTGCCACCTCTGCGCCTGGACTTAGCACAGATACGCAGTATTTT
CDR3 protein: CATSAPGLSTDTQYF

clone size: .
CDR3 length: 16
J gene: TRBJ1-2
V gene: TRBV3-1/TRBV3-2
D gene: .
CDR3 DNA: TGTGCCAGCAGCCAAGGAACAGGGCTAGGGTATGGTGGCTACACCTTC
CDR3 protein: CASSQGTGLGYGGYTF

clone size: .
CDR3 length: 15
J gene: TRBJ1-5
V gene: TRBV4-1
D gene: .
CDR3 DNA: TGCGCCAGCAGACCTGGGGGGGATAGCAATCAGCCCCAGCATTTT
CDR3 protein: CASRPGGDSNQPQHF

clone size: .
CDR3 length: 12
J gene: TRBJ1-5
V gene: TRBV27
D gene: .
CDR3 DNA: TGTGCCATCCCTCTTTATAATCAGCCCCAGCATTTT
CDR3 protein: CAIPLYNQPQHF

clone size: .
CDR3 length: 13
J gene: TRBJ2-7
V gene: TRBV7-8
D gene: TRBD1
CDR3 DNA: TGTGCCAGCAGCTGGGACAGGGCCTACGAGCAGTACTTC
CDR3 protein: CASSWDRAYEQYF

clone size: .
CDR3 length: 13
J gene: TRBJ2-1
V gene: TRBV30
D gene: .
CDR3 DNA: TGTGCCTGGAGTGATATCCGGGGCAATGAGCAGTTCTTC
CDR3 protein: CAWSDIRGNEQFF

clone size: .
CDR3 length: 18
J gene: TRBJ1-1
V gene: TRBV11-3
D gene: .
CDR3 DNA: TGTGCCAGCAGCTTAGTATTTCCTATGGTAGGGGTGAACACTGAAGCTTTCTTT
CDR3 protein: CASSLVFPMVGVNTEAFF

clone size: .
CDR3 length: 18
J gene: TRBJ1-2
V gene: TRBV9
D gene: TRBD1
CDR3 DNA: TGTGCCAGCAGCGTAGAGGGACAGGGTTATTTAGGGTACTATGGCTACACCTTC
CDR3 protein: CASSVEGQGYLGYYGYTF

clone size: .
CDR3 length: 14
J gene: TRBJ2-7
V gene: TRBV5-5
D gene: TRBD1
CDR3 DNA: TGTGCCAGCAGCTTGGGACAGGGGATCCACGAGCAGTACTTC
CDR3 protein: CASSLGQGIHEQYF

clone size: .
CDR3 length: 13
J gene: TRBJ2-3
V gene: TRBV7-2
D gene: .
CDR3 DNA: TGTGCCAGCAGCTTAGGCGGCTCAGATACGCAGTATTTT
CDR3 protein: CASSLGGSDTQYF

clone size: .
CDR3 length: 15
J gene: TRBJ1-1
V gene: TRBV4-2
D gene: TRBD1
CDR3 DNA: TGTGCCAGCAGCCTTTCGGACAGGGACGACACTGAAGCTTTCTTT
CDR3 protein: CASSLSDRDDTEAFF

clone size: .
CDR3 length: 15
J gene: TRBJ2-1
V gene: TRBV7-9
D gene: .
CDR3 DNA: TGTGCCAGCAGCTTAGTTGTGAGTAGCAGCAATGAGCAGTTCTTC
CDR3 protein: CASSLVVSSSNEQFF

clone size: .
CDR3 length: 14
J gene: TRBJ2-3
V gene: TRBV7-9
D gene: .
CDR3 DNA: TGTGCCAGCAGCTGGAGCCCAGACACAGATACGCAGTATTTT
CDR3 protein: CASSWSPDTDTQYF

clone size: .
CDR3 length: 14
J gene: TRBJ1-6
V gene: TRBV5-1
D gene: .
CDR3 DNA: TGCGCCAGCAGTCTCAGGGATGGGGATTCACCCCTCCACTTT
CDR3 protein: CASSLRDGDSPLHF

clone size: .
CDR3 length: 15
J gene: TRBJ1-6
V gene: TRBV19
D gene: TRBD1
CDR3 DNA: TGTGCCAGTAGTACCGGGACAGGTTTTAATTCACCCCTCCACTTT
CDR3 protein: CASSTGTGFNSPLHF

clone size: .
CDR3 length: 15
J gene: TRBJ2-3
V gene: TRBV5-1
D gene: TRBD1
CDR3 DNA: TGCGCCAGCAGCTCGGGACAGGTTGGGGCAGATACGCAGTATTTT
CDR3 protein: CASSSGQVGADTQYF

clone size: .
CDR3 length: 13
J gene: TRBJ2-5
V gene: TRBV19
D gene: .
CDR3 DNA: TGTGCCAGTAGTATTCAGAACCAAGAGACCCAGTACTTC
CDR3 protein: CASSIQNQETQYF

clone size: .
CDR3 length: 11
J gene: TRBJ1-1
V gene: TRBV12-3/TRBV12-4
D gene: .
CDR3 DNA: TGTGCCAGCAGCAAATCCCCTGAAGCTTTCTTT
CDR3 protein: CASSKSPEAFF

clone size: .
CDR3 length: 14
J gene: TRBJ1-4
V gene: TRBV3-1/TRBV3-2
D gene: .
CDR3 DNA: TGTGCCAGCAGCCTTATGACAGGTAGTGAAAAACTGTTTTTT
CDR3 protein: CASSLMTGSEKLFF

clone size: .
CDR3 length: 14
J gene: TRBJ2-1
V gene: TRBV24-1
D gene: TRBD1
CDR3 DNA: TGTGCCACCAGTGACCCCGACAGGGTCAATGAGCAGTTCTTC
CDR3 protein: CATSDPDRVNEQFF

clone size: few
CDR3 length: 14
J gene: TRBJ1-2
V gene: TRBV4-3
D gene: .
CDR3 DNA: TGCGCCAGCAGCCAGGGAAGACAGGACTATGGCTACACCTTC
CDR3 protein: CASSQGRQDYGYTF

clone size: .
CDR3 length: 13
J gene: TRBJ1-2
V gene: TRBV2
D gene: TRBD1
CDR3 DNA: TGTGCCAGCAATGACAGGGCCAACTATGGCTACACCTTC
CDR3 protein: CASNDRANYGYTF

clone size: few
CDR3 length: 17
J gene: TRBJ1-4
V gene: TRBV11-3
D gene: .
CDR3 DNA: TGTGCCAGCAGCTTAGATTGGTTCGGGGAAGAAGATGAAAAACTGTTTTTT
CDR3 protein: CASSLDWFGEEDEKLFF

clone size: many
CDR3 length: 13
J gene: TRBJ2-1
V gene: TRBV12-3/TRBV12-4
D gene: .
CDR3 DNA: TGTGCCAGCATAGCAGGGGCCTACAATGAGCAGTTCTTC
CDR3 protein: CASIAGAYNEQFF

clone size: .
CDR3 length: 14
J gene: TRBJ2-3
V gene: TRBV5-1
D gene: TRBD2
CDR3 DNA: TGCGCCAGCGGCGACTTGGGAGGGCCTGATACGCAGTATTTT
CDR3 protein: CASGDLGGPDTQYF

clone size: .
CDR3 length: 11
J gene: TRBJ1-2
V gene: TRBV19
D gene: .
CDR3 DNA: TGTGCCGGAGGGGATACTGGTGGCTACACCTTC
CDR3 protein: CAGGDTGGYTF

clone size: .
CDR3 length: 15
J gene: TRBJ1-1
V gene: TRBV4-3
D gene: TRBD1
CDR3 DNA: TGCGCCAGCAGCGAACAGGGGGCTGAGGTCACTGAAGCTTTCTTT
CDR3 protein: CASSEQGAEVTEAFF

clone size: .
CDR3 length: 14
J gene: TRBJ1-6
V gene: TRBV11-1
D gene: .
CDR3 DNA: TGTGCCAGCAGCTCAGACAGAAATAATTCACCCCTCCACTTT
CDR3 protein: CASSSDRNNSPLHF

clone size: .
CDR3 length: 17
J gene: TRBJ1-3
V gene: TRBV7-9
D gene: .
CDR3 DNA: TGTGCCAGCAGCTTAGTTCCGGGACAAAACTCTGGAAACACCATATATTTT
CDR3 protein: CASSLVPGQNSGNTIYF

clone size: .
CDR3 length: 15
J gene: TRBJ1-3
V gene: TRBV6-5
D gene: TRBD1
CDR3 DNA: TGTGCCAGCAGCCCCGCACAGGGGGCTGGAAACACCATATATTTT
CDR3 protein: CASSPAQGAGNTIYF

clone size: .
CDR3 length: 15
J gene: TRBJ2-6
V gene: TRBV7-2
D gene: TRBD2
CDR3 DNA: TGTGCCAGCAACCCACCCGGTGGGAGGGCCAATGTCCTGACTTTC
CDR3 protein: CASNPPGGRANVLTF

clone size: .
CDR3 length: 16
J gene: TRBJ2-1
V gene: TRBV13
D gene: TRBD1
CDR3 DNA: TGTGCCAGCAGCTACAGGGGCCCGATGGAGCGCAATGAGCAGTTCTTC
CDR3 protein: CASSYRGPMERNEQFF